The T cell receptor (beta chain) under discussion was sequenced for a study of Ad26.COV2.S vaccination and SARS-CoV-2 variants. Study results and limitations: Vaccine and placebo recipients had comparable breadth of non-spike TCRs. Vaccine recipients had higher spike-specific TCR breadth than placebo recipients.

Only in-frame clones appear in the TCRdb table, and some are missing; sequencing was by immunoSEQ multiplex PCR. The sample consists of 300,000 to 450,000 clones, roughly 84% of them appearing once. Sample treatment: some 20 received Ad26.COV2.S at low or high dose, single or two shots; about 5 received placebo; per-sample allocation not given. The samples date from day 63 after the first vaccine or placebo injection. Whoever gave the sample was an adult aged 18-55 years in Boston. Wuhan-strain SARS-CoV-2 spike was expressed by the Ad26 vector that made up the vaccine. Trimming removed 3 bases from V and 4 bases from J, with 10 bases in between. The germline V gene has CDR1 KGHSH and CDR2 LQKENI. The CDR3 is made up of 14 amino acids. Points on this clone: Its matching antigen is unknown.

This specimen was peripheral blood, taken in a trial of Ad26.COV2.S vaccine versus placebo. The V and J genes are TRBV18 and TRBJ2-1; weak D call: TRBD2 (6 bases). This receptor was identified in a person between 18 and 59 years old who received the Ad26.COV2.S COVID-19 vaccine or a placebo. CDR3 nucleotides: TGTGCCAGCTCACCGACTAGTCCTTACAATGAGCAGTTCTTC. Amino acids: CASSPTSPYNEQFF.